The subject of this entry is one TCR beta chain. The CDR3 has 15 residues. The germline gives CDR1 SGHRS, CDR2 YFSETQ. Trimming pared 0 bases from V and 3 bases from J, leaving 10 bases between. This sample is part of a study of blood T cell repertoires in COVID-19. On the study more broadly: In each case, the material was cDNA or gDNA derived from T cells, B-cell-depleted T cells, or PBMCs.

The authors' processing: Amplification with reference gene primers provided the estimates of nucleated cell counts. Some clones are missing from TCRdb's copy, which holds only in-frame ones; the method was immunoSEQ multiplex PCR. The V and J calls and clone size were taken over from that table, and D and trimming were inferred from the DNA. This table has around 250,000 clones, 88% appearing once. Participant reports of clinical history set cohort assignment. The sample comprised PBMCs or T cells enriched from blood (not recorded which). The TCR was taken from a woman aged 40 to 50 with acute COVID-19. V is TRBV5-1 and J is TRBJ1-3; D not certain. This CDR3 reads CASSLVSGLGNTIYF. CDR3 in DNA: TGCGCCAGCAGCTTGGTTTCAGGACTTGGAAACACCATATATTTT.